This TCR beta chain was documented in a study of T cell responses to AZD1222 COVID-19 vaccine. Study-level findings and limits: Spike-specific TCR breadth and depth grew following two AZD1222 doses. At 160-218 and 743-854, vaccine-associated CD4 TCRs were dominant, and they spanned spike. AZD1222 recipients seropositive at baseline numbered only five to seven.

TCRdb's table, derived via immunoSEQ multiplex PCR, lists solely in-frame clones and lacks some. The table records 100,000 to 150,000 clones, approximately 85% of them present only once. Trimming took off 1 base at V and 4 bases at J, with 11 bases between the two ends. The CDR3 spans 15 residues. Germline V gene sequence: CDR1 SGHVS, CDR2 FNYEAQ. Only one count was recorded for this clone. The antigen is unknown. Sequencing used peripheral blood, obtained on day 0 of AZD1222 vaccination. The chain carries TRBV7-6 and TRBJ2-1, with D perhaps TRBD2 (5 bases). This receptor was taken from an adult in good health. CDR3 amino acids: CASSLGESLYNEQFF. In nucleotides, the CDR3 is TGTGCCAGCAGCTTAGGGGAGAGTCTATACAATGAGCAGTTCTTC.